A selection of T cell receptor beta chains follows, all from one sample in a study of T cells in Graves' hyperthyroidism and ophthalmopathy. One entry per CDR3 protein, called by TCRdb with MiXCR from the multiplex PCR reads. The table shows around 580,000 distinct CDR3 sequences, with over 15% occurring only once. The source material was blood. The receptors shown here come from a woman younger than 35 with Graves' hyperthyroidism. Each CDR3 is given with its conserved first and last residue. D genes are given only for firm matches. Clone size is not always given. Where it is, it says once, few, many or a class for expanded clones.

CDR3 DNA	CDR3 protein	V gene	D gene	clone size	J gene
TGTGCCAGTAGTATTACCGGGAGTGAAAAACTGTTTTTT	CASSITGSEKLFF	TRBV19	-	few	TRBJ1-4
TGCGCCAGCAACAGATACGAGCAGTACTTC	CASNRYEQYF	TRBV10-1	-	few	TRBJ2-7
TGTGCCAGCAGTGACAGGACCCCCACGGATGGCTACACCTTC	CASSDRTPTDGYTF	TRBV6-1	-	-	TRBJ1-2
TGTGCCAGCAGCGTAGCCACTAGCGGGAAGACCCAGTACTTC	CASSVATSGKTQYF	TRBV9	TRBD2	few	TRBJ2-5
TGTGCCAGCAGTGAGACCCCGGGACAGGGATCGTACGAGCAGTACTTC	CASSETPGQGSYEQYF	TRBV25-1	TRBD1	-	TRBJ2-7
TGCAGTGCTAGAAAGACTAGCAGAGATGAGCAGTTCTTC	CSARKTSRDEQFF	TRBV20-1	TRBD2	many	TRBJ2-1
TGTGCCAGCAGTCTAGACAGGGGCCACGAGCAGTACTTC	CASSLDRGHEQYF	TRBV12-3/TRBV12-4	TRBD1	many	TRBJ2-7
TGCGCCAGCAGCTTGGAACAGGGTTATACTGAAGCTTTCTTT	CASSLEQGYTEAFF	TRBV5-1	-	few	TRBJ1-1
TGTGCCAGCAGTTCCACTAGCGGGAGGCTCGAGCAGTACTTC	CASSSTSGRLEQYF	TRBV12-3/TRBV12-4	TRBD2	many	TRBJ2-7
TGTGCCAGCAGTTTAACTGGGGGCAGGGCTTTCTTT	CASSLTGGRAFF	TRBV12-3/TRBV12-4	-	-	TRBJ1-1
TGTGCCAGCAGTGCCCTAACAGGGGGCGGTGAGCAGTTCTTC	CASSALTGGGEQFF	TRBV6-1	TRBD1	few	TRBJ2-1
TGTGCCAGCAGCTTAGGTGATAGGACTAGCGGGAGAAACGACGAGCAGTACTTC	CASSLGDRTSGRNDEQYF	TRBV7-8	TRBD2	few	TRBJ2-7
TGTGCTAGTGGTTTCGGCCTGGGATCCTACGAGCAGTACTTC	CASGFGLGSYEQYF	TRBV12-5	-	many	TRBJ2-7
TGTGCCAGCAGCTTCCGGAACCACTACGAGCAGTACTTC	CASSFRNHYEQYF	TRBV5-6	-	few	TRBJ2-7
TGTGCCAGCAGCCCCAGAGCTGGGAGGGGAGATGAGCAGTTCTTC	CASSPRAGRGDEQFF	TRBV11-3	TRBD2	many	TRBJ2-1
TGTGCCACCAGCAGGCCCCCCGGGACTAGCAAAGATACGCAGTATTTT	CATSRPPGTSKDTQYF	TRBV15	TRBD2	few	TRBJ2-3
TGTGCCAGCACCAAGAGCGGGACGACAGATACGCAGTATTTT	CASTKSGTTDTQYF	TRBV6-1	TRBD2	few	TRBJ2-3
TGTGCCAGCAGCCAAAGTTGGGGCGGAGGGTCTGGAAACACCATATATTTT	CASSQSWGGGSGNTIYF	TRBV3-1	-	-	TRBJ1-3
TGTGCCAGCAGTAATTCAGGGGGCCGCTACGAGCAGTACTTC	CASSNSGGRYEQYF	TRBV2	TRBD1	many	TRBJ2-7
TGTGCCAGTAGTATAGTTGGGGTGAATTGGATGAACACTGAAGCTTTCTTT	CASSIVGVNWMNTEAFF	TRBV19	-	-	TRBJ1-1
TGTGCCAGCAGCGCTCTGCCGGGACTAGCGACGACCTACAATGAGCAGTTCTTC	CASSALPGLATTYNEQFF	TRBV7-2	TRBD2	many	TRBJ2-1
TGTGCCAGCAGCCCCAACCTAATCTACGAGCAGTACTTC	CASSPNLIYEQYF	TRBV7-2	-	many	TRBJ2-7
TGTGCCAGCAGTTTTTCTGACACCTACAGGGGTAAGGACGAGCAGTACTTC	CASSFSDTYRGKDEQYF	TRBV12-3/TRBV12-4	TRBD1	few	TRBJ2-7
TGTGCCACCAGTGATTCCCCCACAGGGAGGGCCGGGGAGCTGTTTTTT	CATSDSPTGRAGELFF	TRBV24-1	-	many	TRBJ2-2
TGCAGTGCTAGTTGGTCTAGCGGGAGTCTCGAGCAGTACTTC	CSASWSSGSLEQYF	TRBV20-1	TRBD2	many	TRBJ2-7
TGTGCCAGCAGCTTAGGACTGGGGTCCACTGAAGCTTTCTTT	CASSLGLGSTEAFF	TRBV11-3	-	many	TRBJ1-1
TGTGCCTGGAGACAGGGGGGAGGCGAGACCCAGTACTTC	CAWRQGGGETQYF	TRBV30	TRBD1	-	TRBJ2-5
TGTGCCAGCAGCCAACGACCAGGAAAGGAAAACACCATATATTTT	CASSQRPGKENTIYF	TRBV7-2	-	-	TRBJ1-3
TGTGCCAGCAGCTTAGTCAGCCAAACCGGGGAGCTGTTTTTT	CASSLVSQTGELFF	TRBV7-2	-	many	TRBJ2-2
TGTGCCAGCAGTGAAACCCGAGGACTAGCGGGAGCATACAATGAGCAGTTCTTC	CASSETRGLAGAYNEQFF	TRBV28	TRBD2	many	TRBJ2-1
-	CSARRSNYGCTF	TRBV29-1	-	-	TRBJ1-2
TGTGCCAGCAGCCAAGTGGGGATTAGACTAGCGGAAGAGACCCAGTACTTC	CASSQVGIRLAEETQYF	TRBV3-1	TRBD2	many	TRBJ2-5
TGTGCCAGCACCCCTCGCGGGGAGGCCAACGTCCTGACTTTC	CASTPRGEANVLTF	TRBV3-1	-	few	TRBJ2-6
TGTGCCAGCTCACCATTGGGATTACAGGGGAATCAGCCCCAGCATTTT	CASSPLGLQGNQPQHF	TRBV18	TRBD1	few	TRBJ1-5
TGTGCCAGCAGCCCTGGAGTGAGTCAAAGCTCCTACAATGAGCAGTTCTTC	CASSPGVSQSSYNEQFF	TRBV5-4	-	-	TRBJ2-1
TGCAGCGTTTCCGGACAGGGGGGCTACAATGAGCAGTTCTTC	CSVSGQGGYNEQFF	TRBV29-1	TRBD1	-	TRBJ2-1
TGTGCCAGCAGCTTTAGTGCTCGGGGGGGGCCTAACAATGAGCAGTTCTTC	CASSFSARGGPNNEQFF	TRBV7-2	TRBD2	many	TRBJ2-1
TGTGCCAGCAGCTTCAGGGTTACCTACAATGAGCAGTTCTTC	CASSFRVTYNEQFF	TRBV11-2	-	-	TRBJ2-1
TGCAGTGCTAGTAGTGACAAGCAGGGGACGATGGCCTACAATGAGCAGTTCTTC	CSASSDKQGTMAYNEQFF	TRBV20-1	-	many	TRBJ2-1
TGTGCCAGCTCACCAGCGGGGGAACCCAAAAACATTCAGTACTTC	CASSPAGEPKNIQYF	TRBV18	TRBD2	few	TRBJ2-4
TGCAGTGCTAGTGACAGGGAGGCTTCACCCCTCCACTTT	CSASDREASPLHF	TRBV20-1	TRBD1	few	TRBJ1-6